The TCR beta chain under discussion was sequenced for a study of vaccination effects on CD4 cells after COVID-19. Findings and caveats of the study: Just 1 of 255 vaccine-induced clones in healthy recipients was cross-reactive.

Clones were read by immunoSEQ multiplex PCR, and TCRdb kept only the in-frame ones, dropping some. This sample has approximately 82,000 clones, with about 70% found just once. This clone has more than one count but fewer than ten. Antigen unknown. The ViraFEST assay expanded antigen-specific CD4+ T cells with viral peptide pools before sequencing. Subsequent to 10 days of culture, CD4+ T cells were isolated. Every well housed about 1.8 million PBMC, which grew in culture alongside around 9.8 IU/ml IL-2 and about 10 ug/ml peptides. Cultures got half-medium changes with IL-2 on days 3 and 7. Per germline, CDR1 MDHEN and CDR2 SYDVKM. With V trimmed by 5 bases and J by 2 bases, 3 bases remained unmatched. CDR3 size: 14 residues.

The clonotype comes from a human donor who received a COVID-19 vaccine. The rearrangement joins TRBV28 to TRBJ1-5, with 7 bases matching TRBD1. Material: CD4+ T cells from PBMCs cultured with HCoV-229E spike peptides, obtained before COVID-19 vaccination. CDR3 protein: CASSTGTGNQPQHF. CDR3 in DNA: TGTGCCAGCAGTACCGGGACAGGCAATCAGCCCCAGCATTTT.